The subject of this entry is one T cell receptor beta chain. Its cognate antigen has yet to be identified. No much larger clonotype is one base removed from it; base qualities were not supplied. The entry originates in a study of PD-1 blockade in classical Hodgkin lymphoma (dated by TCRdb to the early 2020s). Study-wide context: To define a peripheral blood immune signature of response to PD-1 blockade in classical Hodgkin lymphoma, the study combined TCR beta sequencing with CyTOF.

In light of the paper, this sample's time point label describes: newly diagnosed, previously untreated cHL patient sample. As a comparison group for the relapsed/refractory trial patients, PBMCs were sequenced from patients with newly diagnosed, previously untreated classical Hodgkin lymphoma. Peripheral blood was collected in 8 mL Vacutainer Cell Preparation Tubes, from which PBMCs were isolated by centrifugation and then cryopreserved. Paper-wide results and their limitations: The study was limited to a single clinical trial cohort, and causes of repertoire differences, possibly disease activity or prior therapy, remained undefined. Baseline TCR diversity was reported as lower in newly diagnosed patients than in healthy donors, and lower still in relapsed/refractory patients.

The Qiagen DNeasy kit was used to extract genomic DNA both from unsorted PBMCs and from the negatively selected CD4+ and CD8+ fractions. TCR beta CDR3 regions were amplified by immunoSEQ multiplex PCR using primers annealing to V and J segments. A synthetic immune receptor repertoire was used to minimize amplification bias, and any remaining bias was removed computationally after sequencing. Turning to the authors' computational methods: Custom Python scripts were used to quantify repertoire diversity as the Shannon entropy index. The unsorted, CD4+ and CD8+ repertoires were each analyzed separately, with the exception of combined analyses, where CD4+ and CD8+ sequences were merged in silico. TCRdb re-hosts the immuneACCESS table, in-frame sequences only. Its copies lack some clones; in the studies checked, an unresolved V gene accounts for under half of them, and the cause for the rest is not known. The DNA was the basis for D and trimming; V, J and clone size are from that table. For this sample there are about 47,000 clones; approximately 90% appear just once. Together, the top ten hold 4.9% of the sample.

The specimen was peripheral blood mononuclear cells (PBMCs). This sequence originates from a human donor with classical Hodgkin lymphoma.

The nucleotide sequence is TGCGCCAACAGTAGAAGGGGAGCGGGAGAAGAGACCCAGTACTTC. It is translated as CANSRRGAGEETQYF. In this chain, TRBV5-1 is recombined with TRBJ2-5; TRBD2 aligns with 8 central bases. Trimmed from V: 9 bases; trimmed from J: 3 bases; junction bases lacking a gene match: 13. From a lookup of the germline V gene, CDR1 and CDR2 are SGHRS and YFSETQ. The cysteine opens and the phenylalanine closes a CDR3 of 15 amino acids. The entry retains the CDR3 DNA only, 45 bases that are in frame from base 1.